The clone carrying this TCR beta chain has a count of ten or more. As yet, its antigen is unknown. The read halts 3 residues ahead of the CDR3 end, with the missing end drawn from the germline J gene. The sample is drawn from a study of T cell clonality in common variable immunodeficiency. Study-wide findings and caveats: Reportedly, TCR beta sequences from common variable immunodeficiency showed fewer deletions and N-nucleotide insertions.

Produced via immunoSEQ multiplex PCR; TCRdb's table is partial and in-frame only. The sample shows approximately 28,000 clones, none of them appearing just once. The germline gives CDR1 SGHRS, CDR2 YFSETQ. V shed 1 base and J shed 1 base, with 29 bases lying between them. CDR3 length equals 21 residues. The rearrangement links TRBV5-1 to TRBJ1-1; D is unclear. Sequencing was done on a sample of peripheral blood mononuclear cells. The sequence was obtained from a human donor with common variable immunodeficiency. The CDR3 reads CASSLSIGAAEVPPTNTEAFF. CDR3 DNA, as far as it was read: TGCGCCAGCAGCTTGTCGATCGGAGCCGCGGAGGTCCCACCGACGAACACTGAA.